This entry lists 8 T cell receptor beta chains sequenced from one sample in a study of CD8 T cells in ankylosing spondylitis. TCRdb re-derived calls from the 5' RACE reads in MiXCR, one entry per CDR3 protein. The data hold some 250,000 distinct CDR3 sequences, with less than 10% observed a single time. The sample taken for sequencing was blood, either unsorted or a sorted T cell fraction (not recorded which). These receptor sequences come from a male donor with ankylosing spondylitis or in good health (not recorded which).

The sample holds many counts of this clonotype. V usage is TRBV6-1 and J usage is TRBJ2-1, with TRBD2 matching 8 bases. This CDR3 spans 15 amino acids. Germline-derived CDR1 and CDR2 are MNHNS and SASEGT. V was pared by 5 bases and J by 12 bases, with 15 bases of the junction left unmatched. DNA of the CDR3: TGTGCCAGCAGTAGCCAGGGACTAGGGTTTGGCGGGCAGTTCTTC. This gives the protein CASSSQGLGFGGQFF.

This clonotype was seen ten or more times. The chain combines TRBV5-1 with TRBJ2-2, with TRBD2 matching 10 bases. The V gene end was trimmed by 5 bases and the J gene end by 7 bases; junction bases not matched to a gene: 8. Per the germline V gene, CDR1 is SGHRS and CDR2 is YFSETQ. The CDR3 consists of 15 residues. Here the CDR3 reads CASSLAGDSGGELFF. The CDR3 coding sequence is TGCGCCAGCAGTCTAGCGGGAGATTCTGGCGGGGAGCTGTTTTTT. Based on the CDR3 plus reference TRBV5-1 and TRBJ2-2, the full variable domain is KAGVTQTPRYLIKTRGQQVTLSCSPISGHRSVSWYQQTPGQGLQFLFEYFSETQRNKGNFPGRFSGRQFSNSRSEMNVSTLELGDSALYLCASSLAGDSGGELFFGEGSRLTVL.

The V call is TRBV10-1, the J call TRBJ1-1; D perhaps matches TRBD1 (5 bases). The CDR3 spans 14 residues. Trimming shortened V by 7 bases and J by 6 bases, and 18 bases separated the two germline ends. CDR1 and CDR2 (germline): WNHNN, SYGVQD (reference sequence). The CDR3 sequence is CASTRSSWGAEAFF. DNA for the CDR3: TGCGCCAGCACCAGATCCTCTTGGGGCGCTGAAGCTTTCTTT.

As for this clonotype: One junction end disagrees with the germline gene, perhaps due to a read error. The chain combines TRBV15 with TRBJ2-3; 8 nucleotides line up with TRBD2. The CDR3 runs to 17 residues. CDR1 and CDR2 from the germline V gene are LNHNV and YYDKDF (reference sequence). The chain's CDR3 is CSTSRGIGSGRGDTQYF. The CDR3 bases are TGTTCCACCAGCAGAGGGATAGGCAGCGGGAGAGGAGATACGCAGTATTTT.

This clonotype has ten or more counts. This chain connects TRBV20-1 to TRBJ1-6; 7 nucleotides match TRBD1. V dropped 1 base and J dropped 0; count of bases not matched to a gene: 6. The length of the CDR3 is 17 residues. Germline V lookup: CDR1 DFQATT, CDR2 SNEGSKA (reference sequence). The CDR3 DNA reads as TGCAGTGCTAGAGTACAGGGGCGGAGCTCCTATAATTCACCCCTCCACTTT. Translation gives CSARVQGRSSYNSPLHF.

The J gene is TRBJ2-7, the V gene TRBV19, with 10 bases fitting TRBD1. CDR3 length: 15 amino acids. Losses at the gene ends were 5 bases for V and 7 bases for J; bases not matched to a gene: 11. CDR1 and CDR2 (germline): LNHDA, SQIVND (reference sequence). The CDR3 is CASSPWTGGRGEQYF. The CDR3 nucleotides read TGTGCCAGTAGTCCATGGACAGGGGGTAGAGGGGAGCAGTACTTC.

The chain uses TRBV12-3 or TRBV12-4 and TRBJ1-2, with D unclear. This CDR3 spans 13 amino acids. Trimming pared 4 bases from V and 7 bases from J, leaving 13 bases between. CDR3 nucleotide sequence: TGTGCCAGCAGTTCCGACCGCGGCCGTGGCTACACCTTC. This translates into CASSSDRGRGYTF.

The genes are TRBV5-4 and TRBJ2-3; 9 nucleotides line up with TRBD2. Germline CDR1 and CDR2: SGHNT and YYREEE (reference sequence). The CDR3 is made up of 16 amino acids. The trim removed 0 bases at V and 1 base at J, leaving 3 bases unmatched. As DNA, the CDR3 is TGTGCCAGCAGCTTGGAGGGCGGGAGGGGCACAGATACGCAGTATTTT. Protein sequence: CASSLEGGRGTDTQYF. Combining the CDR3 with reference TRBV5-4 and TRBJ2-3 gives the whole variable domain ETGVTQSPTHLIKTRGQQVTLRCSSQSGHNTVSWYQQALGQGPQFIFQYYREEENGRGNFPPRFSGLQFPNYSSELNVNALELDDSALYLCASSLEGGRGTDTQYFGPGTRLTVL.